The 32 T cell receptor beta chains reported below all come from one sample, sequenced in a study of control samples from healthy donors and cancer patients (dated by TCRdb to the early 2020s). Libraries came from the immunoSEQ multiplex PCR assay. The table comes from immuneACCESS by way of TCRdb, which keeps in-frame sequences with V and J called. Part of the clones is missing from these tables; in studies checked, under half for an unresolved V gene and the rest for unknown reasons. A total of 150,000 to 190,000 clones appear in this sample, about 94% of them only once. 2% to 2.5% of the sample belongs to the ten largest clones. The specimen sequenced was blood. The source is a man aged 45-65 years in good health.

This chain uses TRBV2 with TRBJ2-2; D unclear. Per germline, CDR1 SNHLY and CDR2 FYNNEI. The V gene lost 0 bases and the J gene lost 2 bases, with 7 bases spanning the gap. The CDR3 extends over 15 amino acids. CDR3 coding DNA: TGTGCCAGCAGTGAAGCGGCGGTTAACACCGGGGAGCTGTTTTTT. It encodes CASSEAAVNTGELFF.

The gene calls are TRBV18 and TRBJ2-7, with D maybe TRBD1 (5 bases). V lost 2 bases to trimming and J lost 0 bases, with 17 bases between them. CDR1 is KGHSH and CDR2 is LQKENI in the germline V gene. The CDR3 has 17 residues. This CDR3 reads CASSPTRAPSSSYEQYF. The CDR3 DNA is TGTGCCAGCTCACCAACCAGGGCCCCATCGAGCTCCTACGAGCAGTACTTC.

This chain joins TRBV5-1 and TRBJ2-7; unclear D gene. This CDR3 contains 13 residues. V was clipped by 1 base and J by 3 bases, with 8 bases between them. Germline lookup yields CDR1 SGHRS and CDR2 YFSETQ. The CDR3 reads CASSLTGFYEQYF. CDR3 nucleotides: TGCGCCAGCAGCTTGACCGGGTTCTACGAGCAGTACTTC.

This clone turned up a few times. V and J are TRBV12-3 or TRBV12-4 and TRBJ1-1; D possibly corresponds to TRBD1 (5 bases). V lost 1 base to trimming and J lost 7 bases, with 10 bases between them. This CDR3 spans 13 amino acids. The CDR3 loop is CASSLGGDLEAFF. CDR3 sequence (DNA): TGTGCCAGCAGTTTAGGGGGGGACCTTGAAGCTTTCTTT.

V and J are TRBV10-3 and TRBJ2-7; weak D call: TRBD2 (5 bases). CDR1 and CDR2 from the germline V gene are ENHRY and SYGVKD. V lost 7 bases and J 1 base, leaving 14 bases between the germline ends. This CDR3 is 14 amino acids long. This CDR3 reads CAITSSWLSYEQYF. CDR3 in DNA: TGTGCCATCACTTCTAGCTGGTTGTCCTACGAGCAGTACTTC.

The V gene is TRBV12-3 or TRBV12-4, the J gene TRBJ2-5, with D unclear. V dropped 3 bases and J dropped 4 bases, with 9 bases sitting between them. This CDR3 spans 13 amino acids. CDR3: CASSFNTAETQYF. The CDR3 DNA follows: TGTGCCAGCAGTTTCAACACGGCAGAGACCCAGTACTTC.

The V call is TRBV30, the J call TRBJ2-7; D not resolved. V was trimmed by 0 bases and J by 3 bases, leaving 9 bases between them. Germline values: CDR1 GTSNPN, CDR2 SVGIG (reference sequence). CDR3 length: 13 residues. The chain's CDR3 is CAWSVLGFYEQYF. CDR3 coding DNA: TGTGCCTGGAGTGTACTGGGTTTCTACGAGCAGTACTTC.

The chain couples TRBV20-1 to TRBJ1-6; D ambiguous. The V end was cut by 1 base, the J end by 7 bases, with 2 bases between. CDR1 is DFQATT, CDR2 SNEGSKA, per germline (reference sequence). This CDR3 contains 11 residues. The CDR3 DNA is TGCAGTGCTAGAGGGAATTCACCCCTCCACTTT. Amino acids: CSARGNSPLHF.

The rearrangement links TRBV7-9 to TRBJ2-7; perhaps TRBD1 as D (5 bases). V lost 2 bases, J lost 5 bases, and 13 bases lay in between. Germline CDR1 SEHNR, CDR2 FQNEAQ (reference sequence). CDR3 length: 14 amino acids. CDR3 protein: CASSLKGSQNEQYF. CDR3 nucleotides: TGTGCCAGCAGCTTAAAGGGGTCCCAAAACGAGCAGTACTTC. The full variable domain, with the rest looked up from reference TRBV7-9 and TRBJ2-7, is DTGVSQNPRHKITKRGQNVTFRCDPISEHNRLYWYRQTLGQGPEFLTYFQNEAQLEKSRLLSDRFSAERPKGSFSTLEIQRTEQGDSAMYLCASSLKGSQNEQYFGPGTRLTVT.

CDR3 residues: CASSLGTGNTGELFF. DNA for the CDR3: TGTGCCAGCAGCTTGGGGACAGGGAACACCGGGGAGCTGTTTTTT. V gene TRBV7-2 combines with J gene TRBJ2-2, with 8 bases fitting TRBD1. V gave up 3 bases and J gave up 1 base; unmatched junction bases: 1. This CDR3 is 15 amino acids long. CDR1 is SGHTA and CDR2 is FQGNSA in the germline V gene.

V is TRBV18 and J is TRBJ1-1; unclear D gene. The ends were cut back, 2 bases at V and 3 bases at J, with 7 bases in the middle. This CDR3 is built from 13 residues. CDR1 is KGHSH, CDR2 LQKENI, per germline. CDR3 sequence (DNA): TGTGCCAGCTCACCAGGCCGGGACACTGAAGCTTTCTTT. It yields the protein CASSPGRDTEAFF.

The CDR3 is CASSRTSAYNEQFF. In DNA form, the CDR3 reads TGTGCCAGCAGTCGGACTAGCGCTTACAATGAGCAGTTCTTC. The chain recombines TRBV27 with TRBJ2-1, with 9 bases that match TRBD2. J gave up 4 bases and V 5 bases, and 3 bases lay outside the gene matches. The CDR3 contains 14 residues. Germline V CDR1 and CDR2: MNHEY, SMNVEV (reference sequence).

The count of this clone is one. J is TRBJ1-1 and V is TRBV10-3; D remains ambiguous. The germline V gene has CDR1 ENHRY and CDR2 SYGVKD. Trimming took off 7 bases at V and 2 bases at J, with 11 bases between the two ends. The CDR3 consists of 13 residues. This CDR3 reads CAITGGPNTEAFF. The CDR3 DNA reads as TGTGCCATCACCGGAGGTCCCAACACTGAAGCTTTCTTT.

The chain links TRBV10-3 to TRBJ2-2, with D possibly TRBD2 on 6 matching bases. CDR3 length: 16 residues. V shed 3 bases and J shed 6 bases, with 17 bases lying between them. Germline CDR1 is ENHRY and CDR2 is SYGVKD. The CDR3 coding sequence is TGTGCCATCAGTGACCCCGGGACTCCAAACGCCGGGGAGCTGTTTTTT. As protein: CAISDPGTPNAGELFF.

The chain employs TRBV27 and TRBJ1-5, with D unclear. Germline CDR1 MNHEY, CDR2 SMNVEV (reference sequence). V dropped 5 bases and J dropped 4 bases, with 12 bases sitting between them. The CDR3 totals 14 residues. In nucleotides, the CDR3 is TGTGCCAGCAGTCCCCGGGAAAGAAATCAGCCCCAGCATTTT. Amino acids: CASSPRERNQPQHF.

The chain recombines TRBV7-9 with TRBJ2-7; 7 bases fit TRBD2. Germline V gives CDR1 SEHNR, CDR2 FQNEAQ (reference sequence). J was trimmed by 0 bases and V by 5 bases; bases with no gene match: 10. The CDR3 covers 16 residues. Here the CDR3 reads CASSPGSRGGSYEQYF. CDR3 in DNA: TGTGCCAGCAGCCCCGGGTCCCGCGGGGGCTCCTACGAGCAGTACTTC.

The J gene is TRBJ2-1, the V gene TRBV28; 10 positions match TRBD1. CDR1 is MDHEN, CDR2 SYDVKM, per germline. The CDR3 consists of 15 residues. The V and J ends lost 3 bases and 12 bases, in that order; junction bases with no gene match: 11. The CDR3 region is CASSLTGGPLSVQFF. CDR3 coding DNA: TGTGCCAGCAGTTTGACAGGGGGCCCTCTTAGCGTGCAGTTCTTC.

In its sample, this clone was seen a few times. The V and J genes are TRBV27 and TRBJ2-3, with a possible D match to TRBD1 (6 bases). The CDR3 has 13 residues. Deletions cut 6 bases from V and 5 bases from J, with 12 bases between. CDR1 is MNHEY and CDR2 is SMNVEV in the germline V gene (reference sequence). CDR3 sequence reads: CASRYTGLDTQYF. CDR3 sequence (DNA): TGTGCCAGCAGATACACAGGGCTAGATACGCAGTATTTT.

This clone was observed a single time. The chain carries TRBV6-1 and TRBJ1-6; D perhaps matches TRBD1 (6 bases). Germline V gene lookup returns CDR1 MNHNS and CDR2 SASEGT. CDR3 length equals 14 residues. V lost 5 bases to trimming and J lost 8 bases, with 13 bases between them. As DNA, the CDR3 is TGTGCCAGCAGTTCTGGGGGGCTGGATTCACCCCTCCACTTT. The encoded protein is CASSSGGLDSPLHF.

The chain combines TRBV27 with TRBJ1-1; no definite D call. Germline CDR1 MNHEY, CDR2 SMNVEV (reference sequence). This CDR3 has 14 amino acids. V lost 2 bases to trimming and J lost 5 bases, with 12 bases between them. In nucleotides, the CDR3 is TGTGCCAGCAGTTTAAGCGTCGGGGTAACTGAAGCTTTCTTT. Its protein product is CASSLSVGVTEAFF.

The chain recombines TRBV14 with TRBJ1-5; D ambiguous. V lost 0 bases and J lost 7, with 13 bases in between. CDR1 and CDR2 (germline): SGHDN, FVKESK. CDR3 length equals 15 residues. CDR3 nucleotide sequence: TGTGCCAGCAGCCAAGAAGGGAGGCCAAACCAGCCCCAGCATTTT. This encodes CASSQEGRPNQPQHF. Filled out from reference TRBV14 and TRBJ1-5, the complete variable domain reads EAGVTQFPSHSVIEKGQTVTLRCDPISGHDNLYWYRRVMGKEIKFLLHFVKESKQDESGMPNNRFLAERTGGTYSTLKVQPAELEDSGVYFCASSQEGRPNQPQHFGDGTRLSIL.

The genes are TRBV21-1 and TRBJ2-7; the table's D call TRBD2 went unverified against the DNA. TRBV21-1 is classified as a pseudogene. This CDR3 is 13 amino acids long. DNA for the CDR3: TGTGCCAGCAGCAACGGGCGGGACTACGAGCAGTACTTC. Its protein is CASSNGRDYEQYF.

The genes are TRBV10-3 and TRBJ2-3; D ambiguous. The CDR3 consists of 12 residues. Trimming cost V 6 bases and J 6 bases, with 10 bases left between them. From germline, CDR1 is ENHRY and CDR2 SYGVKD. CDR3 loop: CAISPSRDTQYF. The DNA of the CDR3 is TGTGCCATCAGCCCATCTCGGGATACGCAGTATTTT.

Comment on this clone: The same CDR3 can be traced to other DNA sequences in this sample. This sequence joins TRBV3-1 (or the pseudogene TRBV3-2) and TRBJ2-7, with D unresolved. This CDR3 contains 11 residues. Germline CDR1 LGHDT, CDR2 YNNKEL (reference sequence). V lost 1 base to trimming and J lost 4 bases, with 2 bases between them. The DNA for the CDR3 is TGTGCCAGCAGCCAAGTTTACGAGCAGTACTTC. Encoded protein: CASSQVYEQYF.

The rearrangement joins TRBV3-1 (or the pseudogene TRBV3-2) to TRBJ1-5; D gene uncertain. The CDR3 runs to 16 residues. The V end lost 2 bases, the J end lost 1 base, and 12 bases lay between the germline ends. Germline V CDR1 and CDR2: LGHDT, YNNKEL (reference sequence). CDR3 bases: TGTGCCAGCAGCCAACGGCACTCCGGGAGCAATCAGCCCCAGCATTTT. Its translation: CASSQRHSGSNQPQHF.

On this clone: A read error may produce the germline difference seen at one junction end. This sequence joins TRBV5-4 and TRBJ1-5; D unclear. Germline CDR1 is SGHNT and CDR2 is YYREEE (reference sequence). This CDR3 region has 14 residues. CDR3 in amino acids: CASSLGGSDQPQHF. In DNA form, the CDR3 reads TGTGCCAGCAGCCTTGGTGGTAGCGATCAGCCCCAGCATTTT.

V is TRBV19 and J is TRBJ1-5, with 8 bases matching TRBD1. Germline lookup yields CDR1 LNHDA and CDR2 SQIVND (reference sequence). CDR3 length: 15 residues. J was trimmed by 9 bases and V by 7 bases; bases with no gene match: 14. The CDR3 DNA follows: TGTGCCAGTATCCAGACAGGGGCCCTTAGGGGGCCCCAGCATTTT. It encodes CASIQTGALRGPQHF.

The CDR3 region is CASGTSGRKFF. CDR3 nucleotides: TGTGCCAGCGGGACTAGCGGGAGGAAGTTCTTC. The chain has TRBV7-3 and TRBJ2-1, with 15 nucleotides matching TRBD2. The CDR3 contains 11 residues. The germline V gene has CDR1 SGHTA and CDR2 FQGTGA. Losses at the gene ends were 8 bases for V and 14 bases for J; bases not matched to a gene: 1.

The rearrangement joins TRBV3-1 (or the pseudogene TRBV3-2) to TRBJ1-2, with D uncertain. The CDR3 totals 13 residues. Trimming removed 4 bases from V and 7 bases from J, with 13 bases in between. Per germline, CDR1 LGHDT and CDR2 YNNKEL (reference sequence). The CDR3 DNA follows: TGTGCCAGCAGCCCTAATACGAGGGCTGGCTACACCTTC. This sequence encodes CASSPNTRAGYTF.

This clone was picked up a small number of times. The CDR3 region has the DNA TGTGCCAGCAGTTACCGCAGGGGCAGTTACGAGCAGTACTTC. Translating gives CASSYRRGSYEQYF. The chain couples TRBV6-5 to TRBJ2-7; a weak D match, TRBD1 (6 bases). Looked up from germline, CDR1 is MNHEY and CDR2 is SVGAGI. This CDR3 comprises 14 residues. Trimming removed 2 bases from V and 4 bases from J, with 12 bases in between.

The CDR3 region has the DNA TGTGCCAGCAGCTTAGCGCTAATGGGGACCCTGGGGGCGAACACTGAAGCTTTCTTT. Protein: CASSLALMGTLGANTEAFF. This chain uses TRBV7-6 with TRBJ1-1; a weak D match, TRBD1 (6 bases). Germline assignment: CDR1 SGHVS and CDR2 FNYEAQ. CDR3 length: 19 amino acids. V was trimmed by 0 bases and J by 1 base, leaving 21 bases between them.

V and J are TRBV19 and TRBJ2-1; D unresolved. V shed 8 bases and J shed 3 bases, with 5 bases lying between them. The germline CDR1 and CDR2 sequences are LNHDA and SQIVND (reference sequence). This CDR3 comprises 11 residues. CDR3 region: CASGNYNEQFF. DNA for the CDR3: TGTGCCAGTGGTAACTACAATGAGCAGTTCTTC.